The clone carrying this T cell receptor beta chain has just a few counts. V lost 4 bases to trimming and J lost 2 bases, with 10 bases between them. Germline V gene data show CDR1 as SGDLS and CDR2 as YYNGEE. The CDR3 length is 13 residues. The sample is drawn from a study of T-cell memory formation after mild COVID-19. Researchers used 5'RACE with constant-segment primers to make TCR alpha and TCR beta cDNA libraries that carry sample barcodes and UMIs. MiXCR, applied by TCRdb to the 5' RACE reads, yields one record per CDR3 protein. The sample holds roughly 130,000 distinct CDR3 sequences; about 17% are singletons and the top ten take 4% to 6%.

The sample taken for sequencing was PBMCs or a T cell subset sorted from them (not recorded which). This chain connects TRBV9 to TRBJ2-7, with no clear D. The source is a man aged 18 to 35 who had mild COVID-19 (a few samples of this study predate the infection). Cell type and time point are not known. The CDR3 region has the DNA TGTGCCAGCAGCCCAGGAGTGGCCTACGAGCAGTACTTC. This gives the protein CASSPGVAYEQYF.